The source of this T cell receptor beta chain is a study of shared clonotypes between healthy human individuals. Study background: With ages of 18 to 49, the donors were two women and three men.

CD45RO-negative, CCR7-positively selected cells formed the naive CD8 fraction, excluding terminally differentiated effector memory CD45RA+ cells. An assay was performed, and its level was deep. Produced via immunoSEQ multiplex PCR; TCRdb's table is partial and in-frame only. Of around 2.1 million clones listed, just over 90% were seen once; the top ten hold around 1.7%. Turning to this clone: Its target is not known.

Trimming cost V 4 bases and J 7 bases, with 14 bases left between them. Germline lookup yields CDR1 SGHRS and CDR2 YFSETQ. The CDR3 covers 14 residues. Overall study findings and caveats: Estimated clonotype richness was generally higher in naive than memory subsets.

Material: naive CD8+ T cells from PBMCs. This chain links TRBV5-1 with TRBJ1-4; D perhaps matches TRBD1 (6 bases). The receptor's source is a man aged 18 to 29 in good health. Some clones in this sample may be carry-over from other donors' samples. The CDR3 DNA sequence: TGCGCCAGCAGCCTTACAGGGCTTAGTGAAAAACTGTTTTTT. Amino acid sequence: CASSLTGLSEKLFF.